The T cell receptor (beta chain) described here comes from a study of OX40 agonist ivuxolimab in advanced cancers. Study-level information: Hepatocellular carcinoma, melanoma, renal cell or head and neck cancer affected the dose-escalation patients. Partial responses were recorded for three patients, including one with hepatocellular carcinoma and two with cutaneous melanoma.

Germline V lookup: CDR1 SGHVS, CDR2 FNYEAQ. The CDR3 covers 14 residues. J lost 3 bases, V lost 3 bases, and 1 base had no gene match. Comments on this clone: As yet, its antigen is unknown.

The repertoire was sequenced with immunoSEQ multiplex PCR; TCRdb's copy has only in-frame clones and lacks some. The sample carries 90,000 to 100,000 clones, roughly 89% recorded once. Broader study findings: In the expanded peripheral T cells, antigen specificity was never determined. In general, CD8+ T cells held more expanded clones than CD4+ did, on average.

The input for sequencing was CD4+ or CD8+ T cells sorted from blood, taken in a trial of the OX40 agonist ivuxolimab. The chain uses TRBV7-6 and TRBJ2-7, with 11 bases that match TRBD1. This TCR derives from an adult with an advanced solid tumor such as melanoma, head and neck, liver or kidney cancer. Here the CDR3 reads CASSFGTGGYEQYF. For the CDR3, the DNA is TGTGCCAGCAGCTTCGGGACAGGGGGCTACGAGCAGTACTTC.